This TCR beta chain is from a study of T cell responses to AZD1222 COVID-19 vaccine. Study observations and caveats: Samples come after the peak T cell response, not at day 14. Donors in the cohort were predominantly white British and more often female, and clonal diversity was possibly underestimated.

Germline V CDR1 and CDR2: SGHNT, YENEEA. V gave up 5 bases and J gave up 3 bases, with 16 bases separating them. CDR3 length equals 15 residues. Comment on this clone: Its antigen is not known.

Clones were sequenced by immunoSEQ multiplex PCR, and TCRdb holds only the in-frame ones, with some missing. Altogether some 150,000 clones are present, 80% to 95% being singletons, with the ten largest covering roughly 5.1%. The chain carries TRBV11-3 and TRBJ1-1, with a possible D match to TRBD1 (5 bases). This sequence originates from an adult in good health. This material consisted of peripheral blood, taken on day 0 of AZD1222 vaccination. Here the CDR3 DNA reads TGTGCCAGCAGCCCGACCACAGGATTTGACACTGAAGCTTTCTTT. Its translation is CASSPTTGFDTEAFF.